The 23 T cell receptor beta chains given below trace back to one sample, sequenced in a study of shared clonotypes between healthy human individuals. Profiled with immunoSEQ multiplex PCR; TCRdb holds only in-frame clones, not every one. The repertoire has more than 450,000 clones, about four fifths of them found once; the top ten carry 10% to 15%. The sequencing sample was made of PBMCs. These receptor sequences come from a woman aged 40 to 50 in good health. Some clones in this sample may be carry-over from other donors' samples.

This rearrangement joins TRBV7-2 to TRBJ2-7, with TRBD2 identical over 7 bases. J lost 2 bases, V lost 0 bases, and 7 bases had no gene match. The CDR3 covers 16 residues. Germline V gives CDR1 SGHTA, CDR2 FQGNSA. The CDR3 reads CASSLAGGLNPYEQYF. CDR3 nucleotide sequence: TGTGCCAGCAGCTTAGCGGGGGGACTAAACCCCTACGAGCAGTACTTC.

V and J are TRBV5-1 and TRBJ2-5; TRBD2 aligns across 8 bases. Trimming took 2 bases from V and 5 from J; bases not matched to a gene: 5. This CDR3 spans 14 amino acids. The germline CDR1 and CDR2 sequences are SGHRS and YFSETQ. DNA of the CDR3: TGCGCCAGCAGCTTTGAGGGACTAGGGGAGACCCAGTACTTC. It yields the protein CASSFEGLGETQYF.

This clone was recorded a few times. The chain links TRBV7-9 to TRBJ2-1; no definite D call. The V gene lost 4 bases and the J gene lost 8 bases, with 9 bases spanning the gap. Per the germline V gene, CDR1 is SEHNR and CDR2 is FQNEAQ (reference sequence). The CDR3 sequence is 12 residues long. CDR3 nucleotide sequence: TGTGCCAGCAGCTCCTCGTGGGATGAGCAGTTCTTC. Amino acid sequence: CASSSSWDEQFF.

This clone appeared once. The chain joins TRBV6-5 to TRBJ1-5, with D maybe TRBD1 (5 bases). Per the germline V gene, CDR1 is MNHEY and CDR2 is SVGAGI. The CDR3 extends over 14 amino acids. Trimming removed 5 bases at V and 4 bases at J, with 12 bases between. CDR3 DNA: TGTGCCAGCAGTCTTTCCAGGGCTAATCAGCCCCAGCATTTT. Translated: CASSLSRANQPQHF.

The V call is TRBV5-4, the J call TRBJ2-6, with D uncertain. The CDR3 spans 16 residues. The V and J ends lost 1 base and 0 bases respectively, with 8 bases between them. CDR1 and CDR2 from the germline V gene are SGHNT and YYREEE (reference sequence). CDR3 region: CASSLLFSSGANVLTF. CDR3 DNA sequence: TGTGCCAGCAGCTTGTTGTTCAGCTCTGGGGCCAACGTCCTGACTTTC. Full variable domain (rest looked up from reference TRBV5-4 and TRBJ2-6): ETGVTQSPTHLIKTRGQQVTLRCSSQSGHNTVSWYQQALGQGPQFIFQYYREEENGRGNFPPRFSGLQFPNYSSELNVNALELDDSALYLCASSLLFSSGANVLTFGAGSRLTVL.

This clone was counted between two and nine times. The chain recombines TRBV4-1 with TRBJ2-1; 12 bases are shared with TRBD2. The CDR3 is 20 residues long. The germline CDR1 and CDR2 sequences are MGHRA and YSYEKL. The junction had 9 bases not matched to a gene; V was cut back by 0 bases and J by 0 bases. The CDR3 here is CASSQEGGGLAGSSYNEQFF. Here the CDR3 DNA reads TGCGCCAGCAGCCAAGAAGGGGGCGGACTAGCGGGGAGCTCCTACAATGAGCAGTTCTTC.

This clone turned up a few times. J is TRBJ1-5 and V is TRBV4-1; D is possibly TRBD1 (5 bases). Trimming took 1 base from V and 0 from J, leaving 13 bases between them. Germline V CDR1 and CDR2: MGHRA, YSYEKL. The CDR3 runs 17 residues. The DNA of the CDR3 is TGCGCCAGCAGCCAAGTTCCAGGGCCTTATAGCAATCAGCCCCAGCATTTT. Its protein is CASSQVPGPYSNQPQHF.

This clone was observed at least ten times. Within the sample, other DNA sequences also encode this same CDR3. The chain's CDR3 is CASRGQSNQPQHF. For the CDR3, the DNA is TGTGCCAGCAGGGGACAGTCCAATCAGCCCCAGCATTTT. The chain couples TRBV2 to TRBJ1-5; 7 bases match TRBD1. Germline trimming cut 6 bases from V and 3 bases from J; bases unmatched to any gene: 2. CDR1 and CDR2 from the germline V gene are SNHLY and FYNNEI. CDR3 size: 13 residues.

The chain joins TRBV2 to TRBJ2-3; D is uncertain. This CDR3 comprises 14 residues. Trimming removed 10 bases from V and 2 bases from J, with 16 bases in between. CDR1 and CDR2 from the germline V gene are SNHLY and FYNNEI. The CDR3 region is CATHQGRATDTQYF. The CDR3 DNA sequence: TGTGCCACCCATCAAGGACGGGCCACAGATACGCAGTATTTT.

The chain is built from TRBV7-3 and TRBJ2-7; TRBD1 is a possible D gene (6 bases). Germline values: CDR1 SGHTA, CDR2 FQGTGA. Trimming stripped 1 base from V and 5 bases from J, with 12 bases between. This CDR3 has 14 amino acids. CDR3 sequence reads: CASSLRGHPNEQYF. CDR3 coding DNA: TGTGCCAGCAGCTTAAGGGGACACCCGAACGAGCAGTACTTC.

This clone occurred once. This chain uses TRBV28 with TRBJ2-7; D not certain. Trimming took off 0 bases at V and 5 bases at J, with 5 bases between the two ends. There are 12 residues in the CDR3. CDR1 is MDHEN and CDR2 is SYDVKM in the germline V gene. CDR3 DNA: TGTGCCAGCAGTTTATGGGAAAACGAGCAGTACTTC. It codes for CASSLWENEQYF.

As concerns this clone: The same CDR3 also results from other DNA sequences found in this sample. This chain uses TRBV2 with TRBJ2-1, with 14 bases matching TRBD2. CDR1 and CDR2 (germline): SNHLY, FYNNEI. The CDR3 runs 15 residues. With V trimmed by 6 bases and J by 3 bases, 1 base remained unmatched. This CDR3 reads CASRGTSGGYNEQFF. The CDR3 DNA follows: TGTGCCAGCAGGGGGACTAGCGGGGGCTACAATGAGCAGTTCTTC.

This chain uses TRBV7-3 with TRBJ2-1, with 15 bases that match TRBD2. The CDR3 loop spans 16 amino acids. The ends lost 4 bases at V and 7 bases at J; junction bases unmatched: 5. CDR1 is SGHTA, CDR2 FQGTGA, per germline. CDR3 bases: TGTGCCAGCAGCTCCGGGACTAGCGGGAGGCTAAATGAGCAGTTCTTC. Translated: CASSSGTSGRLNEQFF.

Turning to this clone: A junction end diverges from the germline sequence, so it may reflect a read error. Here the CDR3 reads CASSLGLAGALGGLWF. CDR3 in DNA: TGTGCCAGCAGCCTGGGACTAGCGGGAGCTCTTGGTGGTCTATGGTTC. The chain joins TRBV5-8 to TRBJ2-7; TRBD2 aligns across 14 bases. This CDR3 is built from 16 residues. Germline V gene data show CDR1 as SGHTS and CDR2 as YDEGEE. Together with reference TRBV5-8 and TRBJ2-7, the CDR3 gives the full variable domain: EAGVTQSPTHLIKTRGQQATLRCSPISGHTSVYWYQQALGLGLQFLLWYDEGEERNRGNFPPRFSGRQFPNYSSELNVNALELEDSALYLCASSLGLAGALGGLWFGPGTRLTVT.

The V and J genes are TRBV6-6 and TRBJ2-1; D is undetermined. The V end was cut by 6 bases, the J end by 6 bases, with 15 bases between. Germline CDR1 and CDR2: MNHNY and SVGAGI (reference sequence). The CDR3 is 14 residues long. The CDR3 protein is CASRDIRVSNEQFF. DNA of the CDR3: TGTGCCAGCAGGGATATAAGGGTTTCCAATGAGCAGTTCTTC.

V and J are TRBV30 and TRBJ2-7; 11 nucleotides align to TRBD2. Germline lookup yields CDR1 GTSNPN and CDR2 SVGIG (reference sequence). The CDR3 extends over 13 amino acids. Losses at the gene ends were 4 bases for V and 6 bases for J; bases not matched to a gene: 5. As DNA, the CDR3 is TGTGCCTGGATGCCTCTAGCGGGAGGCGAGCAGTACTTC. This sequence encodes CAWMPLAGGEQYF.

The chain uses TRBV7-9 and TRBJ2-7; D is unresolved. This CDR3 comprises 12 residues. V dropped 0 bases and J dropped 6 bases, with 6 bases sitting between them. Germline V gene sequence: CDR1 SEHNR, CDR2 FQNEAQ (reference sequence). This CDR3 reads CASSLAVSEQYF. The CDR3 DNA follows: TGTGCCAGCAGCTTAGCGGTATCCGAGCAGTACTTC.

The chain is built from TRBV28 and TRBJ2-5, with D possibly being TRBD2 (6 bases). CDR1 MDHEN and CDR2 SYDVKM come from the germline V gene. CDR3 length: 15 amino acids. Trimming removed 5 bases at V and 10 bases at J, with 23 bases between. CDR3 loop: CASSPSGSPSEGQYF. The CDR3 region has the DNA TGTGCCAGCAGTCCCTCGGGGTCCCCTTCGGAGGGCCAGTACTTC.

The CDR3 region has the DNA TGTGCCAGCAGTGCTAGGACAGGGGGCAACATTCAGTACTTC. Encoded protein: CASSARTGGNIQYF. This chain joins TRBV2 and TRBJ2-4; 11 nucleotides match TRBD1. After removal of 4 bases from V and 7 bases from J, the junction contained 3 bases not matched to a gene. This CDR3 region has 14 residues. The germline V gene has CDR1 SNHLY and CDR2 FYNNEI.

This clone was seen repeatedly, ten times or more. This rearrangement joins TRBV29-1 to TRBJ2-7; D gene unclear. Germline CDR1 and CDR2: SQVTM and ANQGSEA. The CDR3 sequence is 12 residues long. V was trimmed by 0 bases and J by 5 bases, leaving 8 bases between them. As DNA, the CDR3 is TGCAGCGTTGAAGATCTTCTCCACGAGCAGTACTTC. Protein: CSVEDLLHEQYF.

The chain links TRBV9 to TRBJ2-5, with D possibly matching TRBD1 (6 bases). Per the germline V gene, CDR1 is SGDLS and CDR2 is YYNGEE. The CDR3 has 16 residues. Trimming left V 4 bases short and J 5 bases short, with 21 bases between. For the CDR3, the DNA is TGTGCCAGCAGCCCAACCCCCGCCACGAGGGGGGAGACCCAGTACTTC. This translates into CASSPTPATRGETQYF.

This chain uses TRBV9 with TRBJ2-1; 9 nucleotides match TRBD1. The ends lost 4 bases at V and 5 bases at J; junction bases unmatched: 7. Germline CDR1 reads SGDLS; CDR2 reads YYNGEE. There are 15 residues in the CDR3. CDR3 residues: CASSNRGRGDNEQFF. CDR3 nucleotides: TGTGCCAGCAGCAACAGGGGGCGCGGCGACAATGAGCAGTTCTTC. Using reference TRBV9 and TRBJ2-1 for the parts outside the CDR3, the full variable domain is DSGVTQTPKHLITATGQRVTLRCSPRSGDLSVYWYQQSLDQGLQFLIQYYNGEERAKGNILERFSAQQFPDLHSELNLSSLELGDSALYFCASSNRGRGDNEQFFGPGTRLTVL.

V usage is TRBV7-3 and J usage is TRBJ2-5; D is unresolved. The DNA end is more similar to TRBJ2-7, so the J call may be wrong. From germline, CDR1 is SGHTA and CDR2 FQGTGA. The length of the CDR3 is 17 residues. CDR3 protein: CASSLEVGLHVPYEQYF. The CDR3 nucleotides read TGTGCCAGCAGCTTAGAGGTCGGTCTTCATGTCCCCTACGAGCAGTACTTC.